This entry is about one T cell receptor (beta chain). The sample comes from a study of beta chain features in type 1 diabetes. Investigators reverse transcribed all isolated RNA, so they sequenced expressed TCRB transcripts. The protocol was immunoSEQ multiplex PCR, while the TCRdb copy is restricted to in-frame clones and leaves out a portion. The sample shows about 250,000 clones, roughly 14% of them seen only once. Germline CDR1 is LGHNA and CDR2 is YSLEER. The CDR3 extends over 17 amino acids. V shed 2 bases, J shed 8 bases, and the junction held 13 bases outside the gene matches. The chain links TRBV4-3 to TRBJ1-2; 11 bases line up with TRBD1. The receptor was isolated from a middle-aged woman in good health. Sequencing was done on a sample of naive CD4+ T cells from blood. CDR3: CASSQNPGTGGGGGYTF. As DNA, the CDR3 is TGCGCCAGCAGCCAAAACCCGGGGACAGGGGGAGGTGGAGGCTACACCTTC.